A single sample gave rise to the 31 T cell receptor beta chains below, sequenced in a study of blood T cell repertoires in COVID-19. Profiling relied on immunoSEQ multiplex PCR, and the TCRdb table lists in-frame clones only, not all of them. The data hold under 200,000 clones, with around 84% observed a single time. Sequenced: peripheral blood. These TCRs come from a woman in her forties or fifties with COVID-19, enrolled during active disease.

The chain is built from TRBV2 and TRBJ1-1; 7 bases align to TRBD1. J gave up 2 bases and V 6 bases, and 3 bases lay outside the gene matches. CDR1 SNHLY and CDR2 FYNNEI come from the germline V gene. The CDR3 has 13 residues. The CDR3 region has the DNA TGTGCCAGCAGGGGACAGTTTAACACTGAAGCTTTCTTT. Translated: CASRGQFNTEAFF.

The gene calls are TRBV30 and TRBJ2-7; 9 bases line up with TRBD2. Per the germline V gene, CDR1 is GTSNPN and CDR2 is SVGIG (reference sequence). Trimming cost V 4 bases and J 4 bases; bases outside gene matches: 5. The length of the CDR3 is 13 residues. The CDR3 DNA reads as TGTGCCTGGAAAAAGCGGGGGGCTTACGAGCAGTACTTC. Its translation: CAWKKRGAYEQYF. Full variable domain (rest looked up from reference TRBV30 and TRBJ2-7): SQTIHQWPATLVQPVGSPLSLECTVEGTSNPNLYWYRQAAGRGLQLLFYSVGIGQISSEVPQNLSASRPQDRQFILSSKKLLLSDSGFYLCAWKKRGAYEQYFGPGTRLTVT.

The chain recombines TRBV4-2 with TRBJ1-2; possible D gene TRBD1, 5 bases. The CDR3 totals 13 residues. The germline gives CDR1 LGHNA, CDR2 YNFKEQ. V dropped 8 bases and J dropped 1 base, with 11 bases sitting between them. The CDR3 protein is CASGAGHNYGYTF. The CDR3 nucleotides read TGTGCCAGCGGGGCAGGGCATAACTATGGCTACACCTTC.

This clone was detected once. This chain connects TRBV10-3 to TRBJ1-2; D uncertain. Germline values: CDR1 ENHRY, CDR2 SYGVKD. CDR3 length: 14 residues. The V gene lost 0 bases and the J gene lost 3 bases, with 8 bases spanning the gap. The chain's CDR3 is CAISESSGHYGYTF. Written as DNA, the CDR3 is TGTGCCATCAGTGAGTCGAGTGGTCACTATGGCTACACCTTC.

The CDR3 DNA reads as TGCGCCAGCAGCACCCGACAGGGAGGCCTTCAAGAGACCCAGTACTTC. Its protein is CASSTRQGGLQETQYF. This sequence joins TRBV4-1 and TRBJ2-5; D might be TRBD1 (7 bases). The germline V gene has CDR1 MGHRA and CDR2 YSYEKL. Trimming pared 5 bases from V and 2 bases from J, leaving 18 bases between. The CDR3 contains 16 residues.

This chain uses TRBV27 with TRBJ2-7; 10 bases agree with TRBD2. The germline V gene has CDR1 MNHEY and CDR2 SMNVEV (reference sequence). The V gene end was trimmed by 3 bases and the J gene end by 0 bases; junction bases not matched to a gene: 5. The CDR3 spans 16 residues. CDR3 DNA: TGTGCCAGCAGTTTGAGACTAGCGGGCCCCTCCTACGAGCAGTACTTC. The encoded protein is CASSLRLAGPSYEQYF.

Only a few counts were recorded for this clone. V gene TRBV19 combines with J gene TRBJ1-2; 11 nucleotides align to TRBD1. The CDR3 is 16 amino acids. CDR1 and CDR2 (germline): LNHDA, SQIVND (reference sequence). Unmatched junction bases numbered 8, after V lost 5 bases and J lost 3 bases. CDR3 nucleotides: TGTGCCAGTAGTCTCGGACAGGGGGCGCGGCACTATGGCTACACCTTC. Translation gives CASSLGQGARHYGYTF.

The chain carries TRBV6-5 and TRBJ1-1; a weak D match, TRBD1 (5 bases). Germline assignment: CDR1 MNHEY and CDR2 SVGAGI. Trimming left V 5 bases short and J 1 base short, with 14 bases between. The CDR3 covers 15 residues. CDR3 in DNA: TGTGCCAGCAGTCAACCGGGACTTGCGAACACTGAAGCTTTCTTT. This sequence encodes CASSQPGLANTEAFF.

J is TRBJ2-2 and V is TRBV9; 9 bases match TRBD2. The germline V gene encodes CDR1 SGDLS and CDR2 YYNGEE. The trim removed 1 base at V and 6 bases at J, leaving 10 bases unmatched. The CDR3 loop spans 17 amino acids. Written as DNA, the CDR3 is TGTGCCAGCAGCGTACGTTCTGGCGGGGGGGCCCCCGGGGAGCTGTTTTTT. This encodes CASSVRSGGGAPGELFF.

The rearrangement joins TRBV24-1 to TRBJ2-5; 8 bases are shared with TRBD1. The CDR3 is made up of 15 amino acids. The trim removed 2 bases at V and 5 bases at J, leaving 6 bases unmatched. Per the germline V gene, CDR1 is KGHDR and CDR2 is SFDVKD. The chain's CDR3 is CATSDSQGAGETQYF. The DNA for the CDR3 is TGTGCCACCAGTGATTCCCAGGGGGCCGGGGAGACCCAGTACTTC.

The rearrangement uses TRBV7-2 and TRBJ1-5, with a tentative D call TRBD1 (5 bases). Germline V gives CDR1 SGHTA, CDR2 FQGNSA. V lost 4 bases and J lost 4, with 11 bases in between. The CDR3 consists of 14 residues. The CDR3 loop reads CASSSFGANQPQHF. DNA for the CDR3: TGTGCCAGCAGCTCCTTTGGGGCTAATCAGCCCCAGCATTTT. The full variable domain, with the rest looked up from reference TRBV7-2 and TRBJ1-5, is GAGVSQSPSNKVTEKGKDVELRCDPISGHTALYWYRQSLGQGLEFLIYFQGNSAPDKSGLPSDRFSAERTGGSVSTLTIQRTQQEDSAVYLCASSSFGANQPQHFGDGTRLSIL.

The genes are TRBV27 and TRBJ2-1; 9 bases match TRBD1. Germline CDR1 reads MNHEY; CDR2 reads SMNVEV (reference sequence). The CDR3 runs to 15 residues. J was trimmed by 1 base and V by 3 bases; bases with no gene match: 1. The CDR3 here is CASSLGTGSYNEQFF. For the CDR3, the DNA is TGTGCCAGCAGTTTGGGGACAGGGTCCTACAATGAGCAGTTCTTC.

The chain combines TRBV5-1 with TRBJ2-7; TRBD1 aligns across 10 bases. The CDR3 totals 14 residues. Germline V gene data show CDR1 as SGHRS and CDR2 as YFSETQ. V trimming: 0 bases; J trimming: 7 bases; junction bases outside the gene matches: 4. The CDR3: CASSLGQGAEEQYF. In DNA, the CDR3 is TGCGCCAGCAGCTTGGGACAGGGGGCTGAAGAGCAGTACTTC.

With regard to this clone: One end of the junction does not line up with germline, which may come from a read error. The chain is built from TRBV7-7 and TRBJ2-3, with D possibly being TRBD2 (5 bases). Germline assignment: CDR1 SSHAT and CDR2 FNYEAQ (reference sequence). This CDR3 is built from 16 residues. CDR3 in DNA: TGTGCTAGCAGCTTAGGTACGGTCCCGGGGATGAATACGCAGTATTTT. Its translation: CASSLGTVPGMNTQYF. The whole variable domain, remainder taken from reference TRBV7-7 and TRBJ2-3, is GAGVSQSPRYKVTKRGQDVTLRCDPISSHATLYWYQQALGQGPEFLTYFNYEAQPDKSGLPSDRFSAERPEGSISTLTIQRTEQRDSAMYRCASSLGTVPGMNTQYFGPGTRLTVL.

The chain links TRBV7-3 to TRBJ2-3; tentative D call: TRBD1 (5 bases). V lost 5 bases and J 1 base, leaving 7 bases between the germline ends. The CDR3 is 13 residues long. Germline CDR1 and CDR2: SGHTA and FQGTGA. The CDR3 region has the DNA TGTGCCAGCAGCCAGACAGGCACAGATACGCAGTATTTT. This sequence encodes CASSQTGTDTQYF.

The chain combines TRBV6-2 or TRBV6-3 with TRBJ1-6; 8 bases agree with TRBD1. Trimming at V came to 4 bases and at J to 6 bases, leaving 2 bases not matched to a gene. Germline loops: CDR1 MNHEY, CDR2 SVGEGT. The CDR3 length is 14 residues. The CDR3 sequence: CASSLQGVNSPLHF. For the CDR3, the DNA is TGTGCCAGCAGTTTACAGGGGGTTAATTCACCCCTCCACTTT.

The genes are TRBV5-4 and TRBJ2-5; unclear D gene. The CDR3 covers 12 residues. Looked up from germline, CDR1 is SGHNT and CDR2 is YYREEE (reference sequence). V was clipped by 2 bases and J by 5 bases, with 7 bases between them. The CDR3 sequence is CASSLREETQYF. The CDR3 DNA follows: TGTGCCAGCAGCTTAAGAGAGGAGACCCAGTACTTC.

The CDR3 spells CASSSFSGEALGTQYF. Written as DNA, the CDR3 is TGTGCCAGCAGTTCCTTTAGCGGGGAAGCCCTCGGGACCCAGTACTTC. V usage is TRBV7-8 and J usage is TRBJ2-5; 8 nucleotides align to TRBD2. Germline V gene data show CDR1 as SGHVS and CDR2 as FQNEAQ. The length of the CDR3 is 16 residues. Germline trimming cut 6 bases from V and 7 bases from J; bases unmatched to any gene: 16.

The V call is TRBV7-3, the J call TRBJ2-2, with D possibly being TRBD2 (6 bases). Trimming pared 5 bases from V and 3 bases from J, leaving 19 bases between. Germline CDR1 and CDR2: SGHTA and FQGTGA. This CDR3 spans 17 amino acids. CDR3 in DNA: TGTGCCAGCAGCCGAACCACGCTACGGGGGTACACCGGGGAGCTGTTTTTT. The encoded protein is CASSRTTLRGYTGELFF.

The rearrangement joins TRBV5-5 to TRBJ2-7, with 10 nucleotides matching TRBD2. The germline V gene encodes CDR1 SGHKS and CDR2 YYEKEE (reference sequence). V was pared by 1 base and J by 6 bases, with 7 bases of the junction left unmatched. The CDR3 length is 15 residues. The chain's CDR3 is CASSLPLAGVGEQYF. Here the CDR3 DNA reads TGTGCCAGCAGCTTGCCGCTAGCGGGGGTGGGCGAGCAGTACTTC.

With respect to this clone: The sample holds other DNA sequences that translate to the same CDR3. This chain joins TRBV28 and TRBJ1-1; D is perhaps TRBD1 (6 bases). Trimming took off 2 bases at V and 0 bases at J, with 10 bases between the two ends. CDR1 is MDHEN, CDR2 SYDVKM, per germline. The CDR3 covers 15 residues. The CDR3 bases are TGTGCCAGCAGTTTAATCAGGGGAATGAACACTGAAGCTTTCTTT. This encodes CASSLIRGMNTEAFF.

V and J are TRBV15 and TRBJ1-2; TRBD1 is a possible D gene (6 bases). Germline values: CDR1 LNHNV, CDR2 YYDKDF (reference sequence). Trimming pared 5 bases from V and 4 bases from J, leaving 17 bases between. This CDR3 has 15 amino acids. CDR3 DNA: TGTGCCACCAGCGAAATGGACAGCTTAACCTATGGCTACACCTTC. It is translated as CATSEMDSLTYGYTF.

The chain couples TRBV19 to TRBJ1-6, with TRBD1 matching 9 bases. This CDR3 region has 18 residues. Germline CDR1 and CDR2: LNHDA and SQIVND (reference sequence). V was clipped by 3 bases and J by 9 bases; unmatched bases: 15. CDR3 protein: CASSMEGTGGREGSPLHF. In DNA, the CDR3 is TGTGCCAGTAGTATGGAGGGAACAGGGGGCAGAGAGGGTTCACCCCTCCACTTT.

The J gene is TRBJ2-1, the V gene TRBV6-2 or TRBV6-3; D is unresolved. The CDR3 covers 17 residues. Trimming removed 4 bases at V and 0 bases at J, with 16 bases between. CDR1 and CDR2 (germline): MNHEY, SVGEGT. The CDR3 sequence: CASSSDSLLSSYNEQFF. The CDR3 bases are TGTGCCAGCAGTTCCGACTCCCTGTTAAGCTCCTACAATGAGCAGTTCTTC.

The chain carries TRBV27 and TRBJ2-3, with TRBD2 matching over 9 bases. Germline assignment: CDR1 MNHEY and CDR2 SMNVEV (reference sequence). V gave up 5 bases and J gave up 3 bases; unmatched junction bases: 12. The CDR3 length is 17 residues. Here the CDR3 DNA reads TGTGCCAGCAGTATCCACGGACTAGCGACGGGAACAGATACGCAGTATTTT. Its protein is CASSIHGLATGTDTQYF.

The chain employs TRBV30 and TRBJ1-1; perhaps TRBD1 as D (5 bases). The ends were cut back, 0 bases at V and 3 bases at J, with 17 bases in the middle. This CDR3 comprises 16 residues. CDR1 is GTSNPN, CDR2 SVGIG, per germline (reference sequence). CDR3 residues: CAWSVWGDFKDTEAFF. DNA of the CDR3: TGTGCCTGGAGTGTGTGGGGGGATTTTAAAGACACTGAAGCTTTCTTT.

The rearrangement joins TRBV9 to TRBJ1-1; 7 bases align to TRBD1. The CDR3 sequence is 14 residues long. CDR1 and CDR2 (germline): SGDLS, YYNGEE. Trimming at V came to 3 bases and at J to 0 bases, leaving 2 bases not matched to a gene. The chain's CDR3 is CASSAGQMNTEAFF. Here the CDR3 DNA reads TGTGCCAGCAGCGCGGGACAGATGAACACTGAAGCTTTCTTT. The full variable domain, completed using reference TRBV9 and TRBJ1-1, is DSGVTQTPKHLITATGQRVTLRCSPRSGDLSVYWYQQSLDQGLQFLIQYYNGEERAKGNILERFSAQQFPDLHSELNLSSLELGDSALYFCASSAGQMNTEAFFGQGTRLTVV.

CDR3 in DNA: TGTGCCAGTAGTATTTCCCCGGGCAGGGCAAGTTCTGGGGCCAACGTCCTGACTTTC. This sequence encodes CASSISPGRASSGANVLTF. V gene TRBV19 combines with J gene TRBJ2-6, with D possibly being TRBD1 (5 bases). The germline V and J ends were trimmed by 3 bases and 1 base, with 19 bases remaining between them. Germline V lookup: CDR1 LNHDA, CDR2 SQIVND (reference sequence). CDR3 size: 19 residues.

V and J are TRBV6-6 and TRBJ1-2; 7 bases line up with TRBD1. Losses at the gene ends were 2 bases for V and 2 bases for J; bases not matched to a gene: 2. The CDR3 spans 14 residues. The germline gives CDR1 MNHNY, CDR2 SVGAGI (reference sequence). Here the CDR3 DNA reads TGTGCCAGCAGTTACCTACAGGGGAACTATGGCTACACCTTC. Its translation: CASSYLQGNYGYTF.

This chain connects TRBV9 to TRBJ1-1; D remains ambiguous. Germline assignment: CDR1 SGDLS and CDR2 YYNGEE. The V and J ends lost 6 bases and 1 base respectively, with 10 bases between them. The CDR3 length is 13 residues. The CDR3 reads CASTGLENTEAFF. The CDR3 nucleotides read TGTGCCAGCACAGGACTTGAGAACACTGAAGCTTTCTTT.

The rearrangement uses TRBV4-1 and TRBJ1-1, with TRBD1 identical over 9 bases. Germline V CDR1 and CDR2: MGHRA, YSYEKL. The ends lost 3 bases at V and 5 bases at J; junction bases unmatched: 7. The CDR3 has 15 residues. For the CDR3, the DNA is TGCGCCAGCAGCCAGGGGGACAGGGTCACAACTGAAGCTTTCTTT. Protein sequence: CASSQGDRVTTEAFF.